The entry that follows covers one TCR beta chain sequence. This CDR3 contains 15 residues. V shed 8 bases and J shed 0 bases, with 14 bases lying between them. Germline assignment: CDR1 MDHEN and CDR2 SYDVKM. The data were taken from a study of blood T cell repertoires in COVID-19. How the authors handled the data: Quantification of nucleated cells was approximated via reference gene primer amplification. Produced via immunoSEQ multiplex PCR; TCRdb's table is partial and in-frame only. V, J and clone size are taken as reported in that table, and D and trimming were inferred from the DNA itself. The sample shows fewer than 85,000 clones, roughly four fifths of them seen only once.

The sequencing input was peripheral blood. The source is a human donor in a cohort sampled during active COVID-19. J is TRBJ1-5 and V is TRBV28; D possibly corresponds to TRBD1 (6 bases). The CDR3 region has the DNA TGTGCCAGCCGGACAGATTCTTTTAGCAATCAGCCCCAGCATTTT. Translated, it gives CASRTDSFSNQPQHF.